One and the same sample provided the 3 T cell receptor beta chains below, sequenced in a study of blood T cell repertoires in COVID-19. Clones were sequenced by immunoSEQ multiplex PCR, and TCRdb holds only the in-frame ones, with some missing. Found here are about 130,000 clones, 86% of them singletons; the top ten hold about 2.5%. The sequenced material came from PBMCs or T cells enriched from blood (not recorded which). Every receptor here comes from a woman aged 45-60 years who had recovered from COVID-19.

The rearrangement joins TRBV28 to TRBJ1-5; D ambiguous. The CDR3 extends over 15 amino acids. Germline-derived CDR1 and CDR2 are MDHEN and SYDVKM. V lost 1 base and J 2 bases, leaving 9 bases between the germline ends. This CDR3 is CASSLYQEGNQPQHF. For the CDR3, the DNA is TGTGCCAGCAGTTTATATCAGGAAGGCAATCAGCCCCAGCATTTT.

The CDR3 DNA sequence: TGCGCCAGCAGCCAGTTCGCTCAGGGGGCCCAAGAGACCCAGTACTTC. Its protein is CASSQFAQGAQETQYF. J is TRBJ2-5 and V is TRBV4-1; 8 nucleotides align to TRBD1. This CDR3 has 16 residues. Germline trimming cut 3 bases from V and 1 base from J; bases unmatched to any gene: 7. Per germline, CDR1 MGHRA and CDR2 YSYEKL.

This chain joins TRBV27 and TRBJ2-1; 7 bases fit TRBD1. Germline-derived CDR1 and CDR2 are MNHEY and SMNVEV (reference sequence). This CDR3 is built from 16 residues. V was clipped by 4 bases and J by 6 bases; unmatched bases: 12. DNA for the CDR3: TGTGCCAGCAGTTCCGGGCGGGCGACAGGGCGCAATGAGCAGTTCTTC. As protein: CASSSGRATGRNEQFF.